Presented here are 26 T cell receptor beta chains from one specimen sequenced in a study of post-analysis software for immune sequencing data. Findings and caveats of the study: Elevated frequency relative to controls characterized several TRBV segments in patients, TRBV5-6, TRBV5-1 and TRBV20-1 among them.

Unique molecular identifiers featured in each of the TCR beta cDNA libraries. From the PCR reads, TCRdb called clonotypes with MiXCR, one entry per CDR3 protein. The data contain about 770,000 distinct CDR3 sequences, roughly 46% of them singletons. These receptors are not linked to any known antigen. The sequenced sample was blood. These receptors all stem from a girl aged 5-17 years with multiple sclerosis.

This sequence joins TRBV3-1 and TRBJ2-3; D is unresolved. The CDR3 length is 15 residues. Trimming removed 4 bases from V and 1 base from J, with 12 bases in between. Germline V gives CDR1 LGHDT, CDR2 YNNKEL (reference sequence). The CDR3 bases are TGTGCCAGCAGCCGCAGACCCGTCGGCACAGATACGCAGTATTTT. It encodes CASSRRPVGTDTQYF.

The rearrangement links TRBV4-1 to TRBJ2-7; no clear D. V lost 4 bases and J lost 5, with 12 bases in between. CDR1 is MGHRA, CDR2 YSYEKL, per germline. The CDR3 length is 13 residues. CDR3 in DNA: TGCGCCAGCAGCCCTGGGCCCCGGGACGAGCAGTACTTC. The encoded protein is CASSPGPRDEQYF.

This clonotype was seen a few times. The genes are TRBV5-1 and TRBJ1-1; D is possibly TRBD1 (6 bases). V was pared by 4 bases and J by 9 bases, with 10 bases between. The CDR3 loop spans 11 amino acids. The germline V gene encodes CDR1 SGHRS and CDR2 YFSETQ. As DNA, the CDR3 is TGCGCCAGCAGCCAGGACAGTAAAGCTTTCTTT. Amino acids: CASSQDSKAFF.

This clonotype has a handful of counts. The rearrangement joins TRBV6-2 or TRBV6-3 to TRBJ2-1; TRBD2 agrees at 7 bases. The junction had 13 bases not matched to a gene; V was cut back by 6 bases and J by 8 bases. The CDR3 has 15 residues. Germline V CDR1 and CDR2: MNHEY, SVGEGT. The CDR3 loop reads CASRKISGTKDEQFF. In nucleotides, the CDR3 is TGTGCCAGCAGAAAAATAAGCGGGACTAAGGATGAGCAGTTCTTC.

The genes are TRBV19 and TRBJ2-5; 7 bases fit TRBD2. The J call may be incorrect, as the DNA end agrees better with TRBJ2-7. CDR1 is LNHDA and CDR2 is SQIVND in the germline V gene (reference sequence). CDR3 size: 14 residues. The CDR3, as DNA: TGTGCCAGCAGAGGGAGGGCCGATTCCTACGAGCAGTACTTC. This codes for CASRGRADSYEQYF.

V is TRBV6-5 and J is TRBJ2-1; D assignment may be TRBD1 or TRBD2 (5 bases each). Germline V gives CDR1 MNHEY, CDR2 SVGAGI. The CDR3 has 14 amino acids. Deletions cut 6 bases from V and 2 bases from J, with 11 bases between. Here the CDR3 DNA reads TGTGCCAGCAGGAGGGGCGGAACCTACAATGAGCAGTTCTTC. The encoded protein is CASRRGGTYNEQFF.

The gene calls are TRBV5-1 and TRBJ1-4; 8 nucleotides match TRBD1. This CDR3 region has 14 residues. CDR1 SGHRS and CDR2 YFSETQ come from the germline V gene. V shed 2 bases, J shed 7 bases, and the junction held 4 bases outside the gene matches. CDR3 nucleotides: TGCGCCAGCAGCTTTGACAGGGGTGGTGAAAAACTGTTTTTT. It encodes CASSFDRGGEKLFF. The entire variable domain, with the rest obtained from reference TRBV5-1 and TRBJ1-4, is as follows: KAGVTQTPRYLIKTRGQQVTLSCSPISGHRSVSWYQQTPGQGLQFLFEYFSETQRNKGNFPGRFSGRQFSNSRSEMNVSTLELGDSALYLCASSFDRGGEKLFFGSGTQLSVL.

The chain joins TRBV12-3 or TRBV12-4 to TRBJ2-7; 7 nucleotides line up with TRBD2. The CDR3 contains 17 residues. The junction had 11 bases not matched to a gene; V was cut back by 1 base and J by 2 bases. CDR3 region: CASSLGFLGGRPYEQYF. As DNA, the CDR3 is TGTGCCAGCAGTTTAGGGTTTTTGGGCGGGAGACCCTACGAGCAGTACTTC.

The table lists this clonotype with a few counts. The chain links TRBV3-1 to TRBJ2-1; 14 nucleotides line up with TRBD2. Germline assignment: CDR1 LGHDT and CDR2 YNNKEL (reference sequence). V lost 5 bases to trimming and J lost 3 bases; unmatched junction nucleotides: 3. The CDR3 has 16 amino acids. The CDR3 protein is CASSGGLAGDYNEQFF. CDR3 DNA: TGTGCCAGCAGCGGGGGACTAGCGGGGGACTACAATGAGCAGTTCTTC.

DNA for the CDR3: TGCAGTGCTAGCTCGACTCCGTCATCCTACGAGCAGTACTTC. Translated, it gives CSASSTPSSYEQYF. The V gene is TRBV20-1, the J gene TRBJ2-7; D unclear. CDR1 DFQATT and CDR2 SNEGSKA come from the germline V gene (reference sequence). The CDR3 spans 14 residues. Trimming took off 3 bases at V and 1 base at J, with 13 bases between the two ends.

The V call is TRBV5-6, the J call TRBJ1-2, with 9 bases aligning to TRBD1. V shed 5 bases and J 5 bases; nucleotides not matched to a gene: 4. The CDR3 loop spans 13 amino acids. Germline assignment: CDR1 SGHDT and CDR2 YYEEEE. CDR3 DNA: TGTGCCAGCAGTACAGGGGGCGAGTATGGCTACACCTTC. Residues: CASSTGGEYGYTF.

The CDR3 protein is CASSRFAGGIETQYF. The DNA for the CDR3 is TGTGCCAGCAGTCGTTTCGCGGGAGGGATAGAGACCCAGTACTTC. The gene calls are TRBV7-2 and TRBJ2-7; 9 bases are shared with TRBD2. The J call may not be correct, given that the DNA end is closer to TRBJ2-5. The germline gives CDR1 SGHTA, CDR2 FQGNSA. The CDR3 contains 15 residues.

There are a few counts of this clonotype. The chain recombines TRBV4-2 with TRBJ2-7, with D possibly TRBD2 on 6 matching bases. The CDR3 length is 18 residues. V lost 1 base, J lost 0 bases, and 19 bases lay in between. Germline V gene lookup returns CDR1 LGHNA and CDR2 YNFKEQ. CDR3 nucleotide sequence: TGTGCCAGCAGCCAAGGCGGGCGGGGACGGCCGAGCTCCTACGAGCAGTACTTC. Protein: CASSQGGRGRPSSYEQYF.

The genes are TRBV5-1 and TRBJ2-1; the D is unclear. V gave up 5 bases and J gave up 9 bases, with 18 bases separating them. There are 14 residues in the CDR3. Germline-derived CDR1 and CDR2 are SGHRS and YFSETQ. For the CDR3, the DNA is TGCGCCAGCAGGCGAGACTTGACCGATGGTGAGCAGTTCTTC. Translated: CASRRDLTDGEQFF.

The count of this clonotype is one. One junction end does not reproduce the germline sequence, and a read error may be involved. The V gene is TRBV10-3, the J gene TRBJ2-7; perhaps TRBD2 as D (6 bases). The V gene's germline CDR1 is ENHRY and CDR2 SYGVKD. This CDR3 spans 15 amino acids. CDR3 amino acids: CAISDLGGKSYVQYF. CDR3 nucleotide sequence: TGTGCCATCAGTGATCTCGGGGGAAAGTCCTACGTGCAGTACTTC.

The rearrangement uses TRBV7-8 and TRBJ2-1; 9 nucleotides match TRBD2. Germline V gene lookup returns CDR1 SGHVS and CDR2 FQNEAQ. With V trimmed by 3 bases and J by 6 bases, 9 bases remained unmatched. The CDR3 is 16 residues long. Written as DNA, the CDR3 is TGTGCCAGCAGCTTCGATCGCGGGAGGGCGGGCAATGAGCAGTTCTTC. Amino acid sequence: CASSFDRGRAGNEQFF.

The chain joins TRBV9 to TRBJ2-7; 7 bases agree with TRBD1. The V segment lost 0 bases and the J segment 4 bases; nucleotides outside the gene matches: 13. There are 17 residues in the CDR3. The V gene's germline CDR1 is SGDLS and CDR2 YYNGEE. The CDR3 DNA follows: TGTGCCAGCAGCGTAGGAGTTGCAGGGGGTATCTCTTACGAGCAGTACTTC. Its translation is CASSVGVAGGISYEQYF.

The gene calls are TRBV7-2 and TRBJ2-1; possible D gene TRBD1, 6 bases. Looked up from germline, CDR1 is SGHTA and CDR2 is FQGNSA. V was pared by 1 base and J by 0 bases, with 16 bases between. The CDR3 spans 18 residues. Here the CDR3 DNA reads TGTGCCAGCAGCTTAGGACAGGAAGCGATTAGCTCCTACAATGAGCAGTTCTTC. Its protein is CASSLGQEAISSYNEQFF.

The chain links TRBV15 to TRBJ2-7, with no clear D. CDR3 length: 14 residues. V shed 0 bases and J shed 3 bases, with 9 bases lying between them. Per germline, CDR1 LNHNV and CDR2 YYDKDF (reference sequence). CDR3: CATSRDLGVYEQYF. Here the CDR3 DNA reads TGTGCCACCAGCAGAGATCTTGGTGTCTACGAGCAGTACTTC.

Notes on this clonotype: One junction end disagrees with the germline gene, perhaps due to a read error. The V and J genes are TRBV15 and TRBJ2-1; TRBD1 matches 7 bases. The CDR3 has 13 residues. Germline V gene sequence: CDR1 LNHNV, CDR2 YYDKDF (reference sequence). The CDR3: CATSRDRANEQFF. The CDR3 DNA sequence: TGTGCCACCAGCCGAGACAGGGCCAATGAGCAGTTCTTC. Looking up the rest from reference TRBV15 and TRBJ2-1 gives the full variable domain: DAMVIQNPRYQVTQFGKPVTLSCSQTLNHNVMYWYQQKSSQAPKLLFHYYDKDFNNEADTPDNFQSRRPNTSFCFLDIRSPGLGDTAMYLCATSRDRANEQFFGPGTRLTVL.

The rearrangement uses TRBV7-2 and TRBJ1-2, with TRBD1 as a possible D gene (5 bases). Trimming stripped 3 bases from V and 4 bases from J, with 12 bases between. CDR3 length equals 14 residues. Looked up from germline, CDR1 is SGHTA and CDR2 is FQGNSA. The CDR3 reads CASSFREGRYGYTF. The CDR3 DNA reads as TGTGCCAGCAGCTTCAGGGAGGGCCGCTATGGCTACACCTTC.

As regards this clonotype: One end of the junction varies from germline; a read error may be responsible. This chain joins TRBV12-3 or TRBV12-4 and TRBJ2-3; D could derive from TRBD1 or TRBD2 (5 bases each). This CDR3 spans 21 amino acids. In DNA, the CDR3 is TGTGCCGGCAGCCTCTCTGCGGAAGGGGACCGAGACACACCACGCACAGATACGCAGTATTTT. Amino acid sequence: CAGSLSAEGDRDTPRTDTQYF.

The gene calls are TRBV12-3 or TRBV12-4 and TRBJ2-5, with a possible D match to TRBD2 (6 bases). The germline V and J ends were trimmed by 3 bases and 2 bases, with 10 bases remaining between them. There are 14 residues in the CDR3. The CDR3 region has the DNA TGTGCCAGCAGTTTGGGCGGGAAGCAAGAGACCCAGTACTTC. This sequence encodes CASSLGGKQETQYF.

The chain employs TRBV29-1 and TRBJ2-7; D is possibly TRBD1 (5 bases). Trimming stripped 4 bases from V and 1 base from J, with 11 bases between. The CDR3 has 13 residues. Per germline, CDR1 SQVTM and CDR2 ANQGSEA. The CDR3: CSVVWGTSYEQYF. The CDR3 nucleotides read TGCAGCGTTGTCTGGGGCACATCCTACGAGCAGTACTTC.

This clonotype appeared a few times. The V gene is TRBV6-6, the J gene TRBJ2-4, with a tentative D call TRBD2 (5 bases). The length of the CDR3 is 13 residues. V was trimmed by 4 bases and J by 8 bases, leaving 12 bases between them. CDR1 is MNHNY and CDR2 is SVGAGI in the germline V gene (reference sequence). In DNA, the CDR3 is TGTGCCAGCAGTTGGGCCTCGAGGGACATTCAGTACTTC. Protein: CASSWASRDIQYF.

Only a few counts were recorded for this clonotype. The gene calls are TRBV10-3 and TRBJ2-1; D unresolved. V lost 0 bases, J lost 7 bases, and 13 bases lay in between. This CDR3 is 15 amino acids long. Germline V CDR1 and CDR2: ENHRY, SYGVKD. The CDR3 loop is CAISESGGIGNEQFF. In nucleotides, the CDR3 is TGTGCCATCAGTGAGTCTGGTGGCATTGGGAATGAGCAGTTCTTC.